The count of the clone carrying this TCR beta chain is one. TCR beta VDJ combinations and CDR3 sequences were profiled from genomic DNA. TCRdb processed the reads anew with MiXCR; each CDR3 protein has one entry. This table holds about 160,000 distinct CDR3 sequences, 71% found once. In patients chosen for sequencing, flow cytometry had shown CD8+CD57+ cell expansion. These data belong to a study of CD8+CD57+ T cells in acquired aplastic anemia. V dropped 5 bases and J dropped 6; count of bases not matched to a gene: 7. The CDR3 has 14 amino acids. CDR1 and CDR2 from the germline V gene are SGHTA and FQGNSA.

The source material was sorted CD4+, CD8+, or CD8+CD57+ T cells (not recorded which) from PBMCs. The chain is built from TRBV7-2 and TRBJ2-7, with TRBD1 matching 10 bases. This TCR came from a human donor with aplastic anemia. Here the CDR3 reads CASSLGDRGSEQYF. As DNA, the CDR3 is TGTGCCAGCAGCCTCGGGGACAGGGGTTCCGAGCAGTACTTC.